Here is one TCR beta chain with its context. The CDR3 spans 17 residues. Trimming stripped 4 bases from V and 7 bases from J, with 25 bases between. Germline loops: CDR1 LGHNA, CDR2 YSLEER. Assay: immunoSEQ multiplex PCR; the TCRdb copy retains only in-frame clones and omits some. The repertoire has about 240,000 clones, roughly 86% of them found once; the top ten carry approximately 7%. These data originate in a study of blood T cell repertoires in COVID-19. Sequences were obtained from peripheral blood. This receptor was identified in a woman between 65 and 79 years old with active or convalescent COVID-19. The V call is TRBV4-3, the J call TRBJ1-2; D not certain. In nucleotides, the CDR3 is TGCGCCAGCAGCCTAGGCGTTCGTCGGGGAGGCTCCGGTGGCTACACCTTC. Protein sequence: CASSLGVRRGGSGGYTF.